This record concerns one TCR beta chain sequence. Deletions cut 0 bases from V and 4 bases from J, with 19 bases between. This CDR3 is 18 amino acids long. The germline V gene has CDR1 LGHNA and CDR2 YSLEER. These data come from a study of shared T cell receptors in the human thymus. TCRdb keeps only in-frame clones here, not all; method: immunoSEQ multiplex PCR. The sample lists some 400,000 clones, around 93% seen once, with roughly 0.02% in the top ten. The sequenced sample was thymocytes. This chain uses TRBV4-3 with TRBJ2-1, with a tentative D call TRBD2 (6 bases). This clonotype originated in a human donor. CDR3 amino acids: CASSQDCPGEAPYNEQFF. The CDR3 DNA is TGCGCCAGCAGCCAAGATTGCCCCGGGGAGGCCCCTTACAATGAGCAGTTCTTC.